One sample yielded the 20 T cell receptor beta chains listed below, sequenced in a study of blood T cell repertoires in COVID-19. Only in-frame clones appear in the TCRdb table, and some are missing; sequencing was by immunoSEQ multiplex PCR. This sample has about 230,000 clones, with roughly 83% found just once. The sample taken for sequencing was peripheral blood. All receptors derive from a woman in her seventies with active or convalescent COVID-19.

The V and J genes are TRBV6-6 and TRBJ1-2; D uncertain. CDR3 length: 15 residues. The V gene lost 0 bases and the J gene lost 3 bases, with 11 bases spanning the gap. Germline loops: CDR1 MNHNY, CDR2 SVGAGI (reference sequence). The CDR3 DNA sequence: TGTGCCAGCAGTTACTCGTTCTACGGAGACTATGGCTACACCTTC. Translated, it gives CASSYSFYGDYGYTF.

The V and J genes are TRBV2 and TRBJ2-1; weak D call: TRBD1 (5 bases). In germline, CDR1 is SNHLY, CDR2 FYNNEI. The CDR3 has 12 residues. V gave up 7 bases and J gave up 5 bases, with 9 bases separating them. DNA for the CDR3: TGTGCCAGCACCGAAGGGGACAATGAGCAGTTCTTC. Its translation is CASTEGDNEQFF.

This clone was counted only a few times. The rearrangement joins TRBV20-1 to TRBJ1-4; D perhaps matches TRBD1 (5 bases). Trimming removed 3 bases at V and 8 bases at J, with 13 bases between. CDR1 and CDR2 from the germline V gene are DFQATT and SNEGSKA (reference sequence). This CDR3 spans 13 amino acids. The CDR3 reads CSASKGLEEKLFF. The DNA for the CDR3 is TGCAGTGCTAGTAAGGGGCTAGAAGAAAAACTGTTTTTT.

This chain links TRBV19 with TRBJ2-3, with TRBD1 as a possible D gene (6 bases). The V end was cut by 6 bases, the J end by 1 base, with 11 bases between. CDR3 length: 14 residues. Germline lookup yields CDR1 LNHDA and CDR2 SQIVND (reference sequence). As DNA, the CDR3 is TGTGCCAGTAGGACGTCAGGGGGCACAGATACGCAGTATTTT. Translating gives CASRTSGGTDTQYF.

This clone was observed a few times. The V call is TRBV5-8, the J call TRBJ1-5; 9 positions agree with TRBD1. Losses at the gene ends were 3 bases for V and 0 bases for J; bases not matched to a gene: 7. CDR1 and CDR2 from the germline V gene are SGHTS and YDEGEE. CDR3 length: 17 amino acids. CDR3 region: CASSWGTGKDSNQPQHF. The CDR3 DNA follows: TGTGCCAGCAGCTGGGGGACAGGGAAGGATAGCAATCAGCCCCAGCATTTT.

Points on this clone: One junction end does not reproduce the germline sequence, and a read error may be involved. V and J are TRBV7-7 and TRBJ1-1, with TRBD1 matching 9 bases. Germline V gene sequence: CDR1 SSHAT, CDR2 FNYEAQ (reference sequence). This CDR3 region has 14 residues. CDR3 sequence: CASSTGQGNTEAFF. DNA for the CDR3: TGTGCTAGCAGCACGGGACAGGGGAACACTGAAGCTTTCTTT. Together with reference TRBV7-7 and TRBJ1-1, the CDR3 gives the full variable domain: GAGVSQSPRYKVTKRGQDVTLRCDPISSHATLYWYQQALGQGPEFLTYFNYEAQPDKSGLPSDRFSAERPEGSISTLTIQRTEQRDSAMYRCASSTGQGNTEAFFGQGTRLTVV.

The chain carries TRBV7-9 and TRBJ2-5, with D perhaps TRBD1 (5 bases). The germline gives CDR1 SEHNR, CDR2 FQNEAQ (reference sequence). Trimming pared 5 bases from V and 4 bases from J, leaving 20 bases between. The CDR3 consists of 16 residues. In nucleotides, the CDR3 is TGTGCCAGCAGCCCAACGCTGGCAGGGCTTGGAGAGACCCAGTACTTC. It encodes CASSPTLAGLGETQYF.

The chain combines TRBV20-1 with TRBJ2-4, with D possibly being TRBD2 (6 bases). CDR3 length: 11 residues. V was clipped by 3 bases and J by 13 bases, with 13 bases between them. Germline CDR1 and CDR2: DFQATT and SNEGSKA (reference sequence). CDR3 coding DNA: TGCAGTGCTAGGATGGGACTGGAACAGTACTTC. Its translation: CSARMGLEQYF.

The chain uses TRBV4-1 and TRBJ1-5; D gene unclear. Germline CDR1 and CDR2: MGHRA and YSYEKL. This CDR3 is built from 15 residues. V gave up 1 base and J gave up 0 bases, with 7 bases separating them. The CDR3: CASSQVSGSNQPQHF. CDR3 coding DNA: TGCGCCAGCAGCCAAGTGTCGGGTAGCAATCAGCCCCAGCATTTT.

The table lists this clone with a count of one. The V and J genes are TRBV5-6 and TRBJ2-5; the D gene is possibly TRBD2 (5 bases). Trimming pared 2 bases from V and 7 bases from J, leaving 12 bases between. Looked up from germline, CDR1 is SGHDT and CDR2 is YYEEEE. CDR3 length: 13 residues. CDR3 bases: TGTGCCAGCAGCTTCGAGGGTGTTAGGACCCAGTACTTC. Encoded protein: CASSFEGVRTQYF.

V usage is TRBV9 and J usage is TRBJ2-2, with 12 bases that match TRBD1. From germline, CDR1 is SGDLS and CDR2 YYNGEE. The CDR3 runs 16 residues. V shed 0 bases, J shed 5 bases, and the junction held 2 bases outside the gene matches. CDR3 DNA sequence: TGTGCCAGCAGCGTAGGGGGACAGGGGGCGACCGGGGAGCTGTTTTTT. As protein: CASSVGGQGATGELFF.

Written as DNA, the CDR3 is TGTGCCAGCAGCTTGACGGCAGATACGCAGTATTTT. This sequence encodes CASSLTADTQYF. The chain recombines TRBV5-6 with TRBJ2-3, with D hard to call. In germline, CDR1 is SGHDT, CDR2 YYEEEE. The CDR3 consists of 12 residues. Trimming took 1 base from V and 4 from J, leaving 4 bases between them. Together with reference TRBV5-6 and TRBJ2-3, the CDR3 gives the full variable domain: DAGVTQSPTHLIKTRGQQVTLRCSPKSGHDTVSWYQQALGQGPQFIFQYYEEEERQRGNFPDRFSGHQFPNYSSELNVNALLLGDSALYLCASSLTADTQYFGPGTRLTVL.

The V gene is TRBV7-6, the J gene TRBJ2-6, with 8 bases matching TRBD1. J gave up 0 bases and V 1 base, and 11 bases lay outside the gene matches. The CDR3 has 20 amino acids. Germline V lookup: CDR1 SGHVS, CDR2 FNYEAQ. DNA for the CDR3: TGTGCCAGCAGCTTAGTAGCGGTACAGGGGGTACTCTCTGGGGCCAACGTCCTGACTTTC. Translated, it gives CASSLVAVQGVLSGANVLTF.

V gene TRBV5-1 combines with J gene TRBJ1-6; D unresolved. This CDR3 is 16 amino acids long. Germline V gene data show CDR1 as SGHRS and CDR2 as YFSETQ. With 3 bases removed from V and 7 bases from J, the gap between germline ends came to 17 bases. For the CDR3, the DNA is TGCGCCAGCAGCTATGAGAGCCGCGGAGGGAATTCACCCCTCCACTTT. Encoded protein: CASSYESRGGNSPLHF.

This chain links TRBV12-3 or TRBV12-4 with TRBJ1-4; D is perhaps TRBD1 (6 bases). Trimming left V 3 bases short and J 7 bases short, with 6 bases between. The CDR3 is 12 residues long. The CDR3, as DNA: TGTGCCAGCAGTTTCAGGGGTGAAAAACTGTTTTTT. This translates into CASSFRGEKLFF.

This sequence joins TRBV27 and TRBJ2-3; maybe TRBD1 (6 bases). Germline V gene data show CDR1 as MNHEY and CDR2 as SMNVEV (reference sequence). This CDR3 has 12 amino acids. V lost 10 bases and J lost 3, with 11 bases in between. CDR3 DNA: TGTGCCACCTCAAGGGGGACAGATACGCAGTATTTT. It specifies CATSRGTDTQYF.

The chain combines TRBV27 with TRBJ2-6; D perhaps matches TRBD1 (6 bases). Germline assignment: CDR1 MNHEY and CDR2 SMNVEV (reference sequence). V lost 6 bases and J lost 4, with 13 bases in between. The CDR3 is 15 residues long. The CDR3 region is CASRIQGPGANVLTF. CDR3 DNA sequence: TGTGCCAGCAGGATACAGGGTCCCGGGGCCAACGTCCTGACTTTC.

This clone was detected only once. Other nucleotide sequences from this sample produce the same CDR3. The chain employs TRBV30 and TRBJ2-7; 7 nucleotides agree with TRBD2. Germline V lookup: CDR1 GTSNPN, CDR2 SVGIG (reference sequence). The V gene end was trimmed by 2 bases and the J gene end by 7 bases; junction bases not matched to a gene: 2. CDR3 size: 11 residues. In DNA, the CDR3 is TGTGCCTGGAGTTGGGGGGGGGAGCAGTACTTC. It encodes CAWSWGGEQYF. The full variable domain, with the rest looked up from reference TRBV30 and TRBJ2-7, is SQTIHQWPATLVQPVGSPLSLECTVEGTSNPNLYWYRQAAGRGLQLLFYSVGIGQISSEVPQNLSASRPQDRQFILSSKKLLLSDSGFYLCAWSWGGEQYFGPGTRLTVT.

This rearrangement joins TRBV2 to TRBJ1-2; D call uncertain. Trimming took off 4 bases at V and 2 bases at J, with 8 bases between the two ends. CDR3 size: 13 residues. Germline V gives CDR1 SNHLY, CDR2 FYNNEI. This chain's CDR3 is CASSVAENYGYTF. CDR3 DNA: TGTGCCAGCAGTGTAGCGGAGAACTATGGCTACACCTTC.

This chain links TRBV18 with TRBJ2-7, with 9 bases fitting TRBD1. The CDR3 runs 15 residues. The germline gives CDR1 KGHSH, CDR2 LQKENI. J gave up 3 bases and V 3 bases, and 6 bases lay outside the gene matches. DNA of the CDR3: TGTGCCAGCTCACCGACAGGGGGAGGTAACTACGAGCAGTACTTC. This sequence encodes CASSPTGGGNYEQYF.